This TCR beta chain was profiled in a study of siplizumab effects on memory and regulatory T cells. Each sample contributed 75,000 to 100,000 TCR templates to the assay. TCRdb keeps only in-frame clones here, not all; method: immunoSEQ multiplex PCR. This table has roughly 100,000 clones, about 94% appearing once. CDR1 SGHVS and CDR2 FQNEAQ come from the germline V gene. CDR3 length: 13 residues. V lost 0 bases and J lost 4, with 4 bases in between. V usage is TRBV7-8 and J usage is TRBJ1-5; D not resolved. The receptor was isolated from a human donor in good health. Input material: Tregs sorted from blood. The CDR3: CASSLALNQPQHF. CDR3 sequence (DNA): TGTGCCAGCAGCTTAGCGCTGAATCAGCCCCAGCATTTT.